One sample yielded the 10 T cell receptor beta chains listed below, sequenced in a study of T cell repertoires in cytomegalovirus infection. Using its own MiXCR run on the reads, TCRdb lists one record per CDR3 protein. The repertoire holds 400,000 to 550,000 distinct CDR3 sequences, with 11% as singletons. Sequenced sample: PBMCs. These receptors all come from a human donor in good health (CMV status not recorded). Some clones in this sample may be carry-over from other donors' samples.

This clonotype was seen more than once but under ten times. The chain couples TRBV20-1 to TRBJ1-4; 11 bases are a match to TRBD1. The CDR3 runs to 16 residues. Germline V gene lookup returns CDR1 DFQATT and CDR2 SNEGSKA (reference sequence). V trimming: 5 bases; J trimming: 2 bases; junction bases outside the gene matches: 7. The CDR3 sequence: CSAQDRGRGTNEKLFF. The CDR3 DNA sequence: TGCAGTGCTCAGGACAGGGGGCGGGGGACTAATGAAAAACTGTTTTTT.

In this sample, this clonotype turned up a few times. The chain employs TRBV28 and TRBJ1-1; 9 nucleotides align to TRBD1. The CDR3 sequence is 17 residues long. CDR1 MDHEN and CDR2 SYDVKM come from the germline V gene. V lost 3 bases and J lost 1; bases outside the gene matches: 9. The DNA of the CDR3 is TGTGCCAGCAGTTTTCCTAGAACAGGGGGCCGGAACACTGAAGCTTTCTTT. This gives the protein CASSFPRTGGRNTEAFF.

This clonotype was seen ten or more times. The junction and the germline gene differ at one end; a read error may be behind it. This chain connects TRBV30 to TRBJ2-7; tentative D call: TRBD1 (5 bases). The germline V gene encodes CDR1 GTSNPN and CDR2 SVGIG (reference sequence). The CDR3 is 13 amino acids. CDR3 DNA: TGTGCCTGGAGTGTAATGCAAGGGGATCGTACAAACTTC. Residues: CAWSVMQGDRTNF.

The rearrangement uses TRBV20-1 and TRBJ2-3; the match to TRBD2 covers 7 bases. The V segment lost 3 bases and the J segment 8 bases; nucleotides outside the gene matches: 11. The CDR3 length is 14 residues. CDR1 and CDR2 from the germline V gene are DFQATT and SNEGSKA (reference sequence). CDR3 protein: CSASSGRERATQYF. CDR3 sequence (DNA): TGCAGTGCTAGCTCGGGGCGGGAGAGGGCTACGCAGTATTTT.

This clonotype was seen many times. This chain links TRBV10-3 with TRBJ2-5; D unclear. The CDR3 extends over 12 amino acids. Germline CDR1 ENHRY, CDR2 SYGVKD. Trimming shortened V by 8 bases and J by 3 bases, and 10 bases separated the two germline ends. CDR3 DNA sequence: TGTGCCATCTCACGAACCGAAGAGACCCAGTACTTC. Its translation is CAISRTEETQYF.

The chain carries TRBV9 and TRBJ2-7; D uncertain. CDR1 is SGDLS and CDR2 is YYNGEE in the germline V gene. V gave up 3 bases and J gave up 0 bases, with 13 bases separating them. The CDR3 loop spans 15 amino acids. This CDR3 reads CASSASAGPSYEQYF. For the CDR3, the DNA is TGTGCCAGCAGCGCGTCCGCCGGACCCTCCTACGAGCAGTACTTC.

This clonotype was detected a few times. This rearrangement joins TRBV7-2 to TRBJ2-1, with 9 bases aligning to TRBD2. This CDR3 is built from 16 residues. Trimming took 3 bases from V and 6 from J; bases not matched to a gene: 9. Germline values: CDR1 SGHTA, CDR2 FQGNSA. The CDR3 spells CASSFGGSSGINEQFF. The CDR3 DNA reads as TGTGCCAGCAGCTTTGGCGGGTCTAGCGGGATCAATGAGCAGTTCTTC.

This clonotype was seen repeatedly, ten times or more. The genes are TRBV19 and TRBJ1-4; D unresolved. Germline lookup yields CDR1 LNHDA and CDR2 SQIVND (reference sequence). CDR3 length: 13 amino acids. Trimming took 5 bases from V and 8 from J, leaving 12 bases between them. CDR3 in amino acids: CASSLLGPEKLFF. CDR3 in DNA: TGTGCCAGTAGTCTCCTCGGACCGGAAAAACTGTTTTTT.

The gene calls are TRBV30 and TRBJ1-4; D call uncertain. There are 16 residues in the CDR3. V lost 2 bases and J 2 bases, leaving 15 bases between the germline ends. CDR1 is GTSNPN and CDR2 is SVGIG in the germline V gene (reference sequence). CDR3 loop: CAWSIQPGGTNEKLFF. As DNA, the CDR3 is TGTGCCTGGAGTATCCAACCCGGTGGCACTAATGAAAAACTGTTTTTT.

This clonotype was detected ten times or more. The chain recombines TRBV7-2 with TRBJ2-1; D call uncertain. CDR1 SGHTA and CDR2 FQGNSA come from the germline V gene. The CDR3 spans 16 residues. The ends were cut back, 5 bases at V and 6 bases at J, with 20 bases in the middle. The CDR3 loop is CASSALQAPLPNEQFF. CDR3 DNA sequence: TGTGCCAGCAGCGCTTTACAAGCTCCCCTTCCCAATGAGCAGTTCTTC.